This TCR beta chain was captured in a study of response to subunit inactivated influenza vaccine. This CDR3 spans 15 amino acids. Germline values: CDR1 MDHEN, CDR2 SYDVKM. A word on this clonotype: An end of the junction does not agree with germline; a read error may underlie this.

TCRdb re-called the RT-PCR reads with MiXCR, one entry per CDR3 protein. The sample has approximately 520,000 distinct CDR3 sequences; approximately 15% are singletons. The receptor comes from a man in his fifties or sixties who received an inactivated influenza vaccine. This chain connects TRBV28 to TRBJ2-2, with a weak D call TRBD1 (6 bases). The starting material was CD4+ T cells sorted from PBMCs, obtained less than 30 months after vaccination. The CDR3 nucleotides read TGTGCTAGCACCGTAAATTGGGGGCTCGGCGGGGAGCTGTTTTTT. The encoded protein is CASTVNWGLGGELFF.